This T cell receptor (beta chain) comes out of a study of control samples from healthy donors and cancer patients. The germline gives CDR1 SQVTM, CDR2 ANQGSEA. V lost 4 bases and J 0 bases, leaving 6 bases between the germline ends. The CDR3 has 12 amino acids. Clones were read by immunoSEQ multiplex PCR, and TCRdb kept only the in-frame ones, dropping some. Among 130,000 to 150,000 clones listed, roughly 94% were seen once. Input material: PBMCs. The chain carries TRBV29-1 and TRBJ1-1; D is undetermined. The TCR was taken from a man in his sixties with colorectal cancer. CDR3 nucleotide sequence: TGCAGCGTTGCTGTGATGAACACTGAAGCTTTCTTT. Translation: CSVAVMNTEAFF.